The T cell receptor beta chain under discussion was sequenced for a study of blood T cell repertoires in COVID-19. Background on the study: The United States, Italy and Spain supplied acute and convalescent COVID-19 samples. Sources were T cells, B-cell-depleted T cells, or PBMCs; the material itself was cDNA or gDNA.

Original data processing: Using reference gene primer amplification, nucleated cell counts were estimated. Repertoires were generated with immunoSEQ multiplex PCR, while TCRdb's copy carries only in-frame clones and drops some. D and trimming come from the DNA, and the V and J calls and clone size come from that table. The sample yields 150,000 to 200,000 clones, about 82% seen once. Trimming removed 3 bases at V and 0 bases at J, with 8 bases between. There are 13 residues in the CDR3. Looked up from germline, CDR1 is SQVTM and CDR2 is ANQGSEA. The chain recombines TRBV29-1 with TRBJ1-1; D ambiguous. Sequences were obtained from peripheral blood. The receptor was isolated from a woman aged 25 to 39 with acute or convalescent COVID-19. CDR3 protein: CSVERILNTEAFF. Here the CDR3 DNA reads TGCAGCGTTGAGAGGATCCTGAACACTGAAGCTTTCTTT.